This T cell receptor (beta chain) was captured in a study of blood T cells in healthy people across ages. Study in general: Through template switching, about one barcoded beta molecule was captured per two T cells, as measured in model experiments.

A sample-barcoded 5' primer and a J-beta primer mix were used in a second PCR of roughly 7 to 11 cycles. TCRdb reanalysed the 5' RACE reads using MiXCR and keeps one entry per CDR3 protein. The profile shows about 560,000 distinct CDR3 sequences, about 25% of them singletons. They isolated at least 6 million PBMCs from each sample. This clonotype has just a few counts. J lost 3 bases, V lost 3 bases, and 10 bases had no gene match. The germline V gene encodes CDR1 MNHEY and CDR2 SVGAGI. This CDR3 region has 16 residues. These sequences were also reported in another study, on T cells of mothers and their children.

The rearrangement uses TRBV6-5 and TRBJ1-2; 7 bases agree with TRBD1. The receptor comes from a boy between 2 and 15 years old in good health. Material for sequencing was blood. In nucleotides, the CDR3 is TGTGCCAGCAGTTATAGGCCAGGGGGTTCCCACTATGGCTACACCTTC. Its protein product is CASSYRPGGSHYGYTF.